The 20 T cell receptor beta chains reported below all come from one sample, sequenced in a study of human T cells and chemical hapten exposure (dated by TCRdb to the early 2020s). The library was obtained by RACE. Sequencing used a NextSeq 500. TCRdb reran the public reads through fastp at Q25 and MiXCR, keeping productive beta chains. Every distinct CDR3 protein forms one entry, paired with its most common genes and DNA. For this sample the table gives 35,000 to 40,000 distinct CDR3 sequences, of which about 10% were detected only once. The ten largest make up about 6.5% of the sample. This sample's time point label indicates: pre-sensitization, week 0. The label giving this sample's treatment or condition can be read as: therapeutic diphenylcyclopropenone sensitization with weekly scalp DPC. Specimen: whole blood, collected in connection with sensitization to the hapten diphenylcyclopropenone (DPC). The receptors originated from a man younger than 40 with alopecia areata. Some clones in this sample may be carry-over from other donors' samples.

This clonotype was detected only a few times. The chain recombines TRBV7-6 with TRBJ2-3; 11 bases align to TRBD2. The CDR3 length is 17 residues. The germline gives CDR1 SGHVS, CDR2 FNYEAQ. V lost 5 bases and J lost 1; bases outside the gene matches: 8. Here the CDR3 reads CASSLLSGGAGTDTQYF. The CDR3 region has the DNA TGTGCCAGCAGCCTACTTAGCGGGGGGGCTGGCACAGATACGCAGTATTTT.

The V call is TRBV7-8, the J call TRBJ2-7; TRBD1 agrees at 7 bases. The junction had 5 bases not matched to a gene; V was cut back by 1 base and J by 2 bases. Germline V gives CDR1 SGHVS, CDR2 FQNEAQ. CDR3 length equals 15 residues. As DNA, the CDR3 is TGTGCCAGCAGCTTAGAGAGGACAGGCCCCTACGAGCAGTACGTC. Amino acids: CASSLERTGPYEQYV.

This clonotype is labeled medium-sized. This sequence joins TRBV20-1 and TRBJ2-5; a possible D gene is TRBD1 (5 bases). CDR3 length: 14 residues. Germline V gives CDR1 DFQATT, CDR2 SNEGSKA (reference sequence). Between the trimmed V and J ends, which lost 3 bases and 2 bases, there was a span of 13 bases. As DNA, the CDR3 is TGCAGTGCTAGCCGCATCGCAGGGCAAGAGACCCAGTACTTC. This sequence encodes CSASRIAGQETQYF.

This clonotype was recorded a few times. The chain is built from TRBV12-3 or TRBV12-4 and TRBJ1-1; weak D call: TRBD1 (5 bases). V gave up 7 bases and J gave up 1 base, with 16 bases separating them. The CDR3 runs to 15 residues. In DNA, the CDR3 is TGTGCCAGCAACCGACTGGGGCTTCGGAACACTGAAGCTTTCTTT. Protein sequence: CASNRLGLRNTEAFF.

This clonotype showed up just a few times. The chain uses TRBV11-2 and TRBJ2-3; 11 bases match TRBD2. Losses at the gene ends were 0 bases for V and 4 bases for J; bases not matched to a gene: 9. The CDR3 has 18 amino acids. The germline gives CDR1 SGHAT, CDR2 FQNNGV. CDR3 amino acids: CASSLDRLAGGRADTQYF. In nucleotides, the CDR3 is TGTGCCAGCAGCTTAGATCGGCTAGCGGGAGGCCGCGCAGATACGCAGTATTTT.

This clonotype was detected many times. The chain combines TRBV12-3 or TRBV12-4 with TRBJ1-3, with D tentatively TRBD1 (5 bases). The length of the CDR3 is 15 residues. V was shortened by 6 bases and J by 0 bases, with 12 bases between the two germline ends. The CDR3 loop is CASSPSGGSGNTIYF. DNA for the CDR3: TGTGCCAGCAGCCCTTCGGGGGGCTCTGGAAACACCATATATTTT.

This clonotype was counted ten times or more. This chain uses TRBV20-1 with TRBJ2-7; D remains ambiguous. The germline V gene encodes CDR1 DFQATT and CDR2 SNEGSKA (reference sequence). Trimming pared 2 bases from V and 2 bases from J, leaving 7 bases between. The CDR3 totals 12 residues. Written as DNA, the CDR3 is TGCAGTGCTAGAAGAGGTACCTACGAGCAGTACTTC. Protein: CSARRGTYEQYF.

This clonotype was seen many times. The rearrangement links TRBV6-2 or TRBV6-3 to TRBJ2-7; 9 positions agree with TRBD1. V was pared by 6 bases and J by 3 bases, with 3 bases of the junction left unmatched. CDR1 MNHEY and CDR2 SVGEGT come from the germline V gene. The CDR3 has 13 residues. As DNA, the CDR3 is TGTGCCAGCAGGGGGACAGGGCTCTACGAGCAGTACGTC. Protein: CASRGTGLYEQYV.

This clonotype has ten or more counts. V and J are TRBV11-2 and TRBJ2-2; 14 bases line up with TRBD2. Germline loops: CDR1 SGHAT, CDR2 FQNNGV. With 5 bases clipped from V and 6 bases from J, the junction kept 11 bases outside the gene matches. CDR3 length: 18 amino acids. The CDR3 protein is CASSPRLAGGPRAGELFF. The CDR3 DNA reads TGTGCCAGCAGCCCCCGACTAGCGGGGGGGCCAAGGGCCGGGGAGCTGTTTTTT.

This clonotype turned up a few times. The genes are TRBV15 and TRBJ2-3; TRBD2 matches 8 bases. With 4 bases clipped from V and 1 base from J, the junction kept 13 bases outside the gene matches. Germline V gene lookup returns CDR1 LNHNV and CDR2 YYDKDF (reference sequence). This CDR3 contains 18 residues. The CDR3 nucleotides read TGTGCCACCAGCACCCAGAGGAGAAAAGCGGGAGGCACAGATACGCAGTATTTT. This translates into CATSTQRRKAGGTDTQYF.

V gene TRBV29-1 combines with J gene TRBJ2-1; possible D gene TRBD1, 5 bases. With 4 bases removed from V and 7 bases from J, the gap between germline ends came to 11 bases. CDR3 length equals 12 residues. Germline CDR1 reads SQVTM; CDR2 reads ANQGSEA. The CDR3 coding sequence is TGCAGCGTTGTAGGGGAAATTAATGAGCAGTTCTTC. Its protein product is CSVVGEINEQFF.

This clonotype was seen repeatedly, ten times or more. The chain recombines TRBV5-4 with TRBJ1-6; D is perhaps TRBD1 (5 bases). Germline V gene data show CDR1 as SGHNT and CDR2 as YYREEE (reference sequence). The CDR3 is 17 amino acids. The V and J ends lost 7 bases and 3 bases respectively, with 20 bases between them. CDR3 sequence (DNA): TGTGCCAGCTCTTCTCCGCCGGGGCAGCACTATAATTCACCCCTCCACTTT. It is translated as CASSSPPGQHYNSPLHF. Complete variable domain (other parts from reference TRBV5-4 and TRBJ1-6): ETGVTQSPTHLIKTRGQQVTLRCSSQSGHNTVSWYQQALGQGPQFIFQYYREEENGRGNFPPRFSGLQFPNYSSELNVNALELDDSALYLCASSSPPGQHYNSPLHFGNGTRLTVT.

This clonotype was observed at least ten times. V is TRBV19 and J is TRBJ2-4; tentative D call: TRBD1 (6 bases). CDR1 and CDR2 from the germline V gene are LNHDA and SQIVND (reference sequence). CDR3 length: 18 amino acids. The ends were cut back, 5 bases at V and 0 bases at J, with 20 bases in the middle. The CDR3 reads CASSYRTDQTKAKNIQYF. CDR3 DNA: TGTGCCAGTAGTTACCGGACAGATCAGACCAAAGCCAAAAACATTCAGTACTTC.

Notes on this clonotype: At one of its ends the junction is not consistent with the germline gene, which may arise from a read error. The gene calls are TRBV2 and TRBJ1-6, with TRBD1 matching 7 bases. This CDR3 is 16 amino acids long. The germline gives CDR1 SNHLY, CDR2 FYNNEI. CDR3 nucleotide sequence: TGTGCCAGCAGAGAAGACCCGACAGGGACGGGTTCACCCCTCCACTTT. Translating gives CASREDPTGTGSPLHF.

The chain uses TRBV15 and TRBJ2-7; the D is unclear. Per germline, CDR1 LNHNV and CDR2 YYDKDF (reference sequence). V lost 0 bases and J 12 bases, leaving 12 bases between the germline ends. The CDR3 loop spans 12 amino acids. The CDR3 reads CATSRDGVSLYV. In DNA form, the CDR3 reads TGTGCCACCAGCAGAGATGGGGTTTCCCTGTACGTC.

The sample holds many counts of this clonotype. V gene TRBV2 combines with J gene TRBJ2-1; TRBD1 matches 9 bases. The germline V gene encodes CDR1 SNHLY and CDR2 FYNNEI. The CDR3 extends over 15 amino acids. With V trimmed by 7 bases and J by 2 bases, 6 bases remained unmatched. CDR3 sequence (DNA): TGTGCCAGCACCGGACGGGACAGGGCCTACAATGAGCAGTTCTTC. Its translation: CASTGRDRAYNEQFF.

The rearrangement uses TRBV20-1 and TRBJ2-1, with 16 bases matching TRBD2. The CDR3 has 14 amino acids. Germline V gene sequence: CDR1 DFQATT, CDR2 SNEGSKA (reference sequence). V lost 5 bases, J lost 10 bases, and 5 bases stayed unmatched. The CDR3 loop reads CSASGTSGRAEQFF. The CDR3 DNA sequence: TGCAGTGCTTCCGGGACTAGCGGGAGGGCCGAGCAGTTCTTC.

The chain couples TRBV20-1 to TRBJ2-3, with TRBD1 identical over 9 bases. With 5 bases clipped from V and 0 bases from J, the junction kept 6 bases outside the gene matches. The V gene's germline CDR1 is DFQATT and CDR2 SNEGSKA (reference sequence). The CDR3 consists of 15 residues. CDR3 sequence: CSAEDRGLSTDTQYF. The CDR3 nucleotides are TGCAGTGCTGAGGACAGGGGCCTTAGCACAGATACGCAGTATTTT.

This clonotype was recorded a few times. The chain is built from TRBV7-2 and TRBJ2-2; 7 nucleotides align to TRBD1. CDR3 length: 15 amino acids. In germline, CDR1 is SGHTA, CDR2 FQGNSA. V trimming: 5 bases; J trimming: 0 bases; junction bases outside the gene matches: 3. The CDR3: CASSKDRTNTGELFF. CDR3 nucleotide sequence: TGTGCCAGCAGCAAGGACAGGACGAACACCGGGGAGCTGTTTTTT. Variable domain in full (rest from reference TRBV7-2 and TRBJ2-2): GAGVSQSPSNKVTEKGKDVELRCDPISGHTALYWYRQSLGQGLEFLIYFQGNSAPDKSGLPSDRFSAERTGGSVSTLTIQRTQQEDSAVYLCASSKDRTNTGELFFGEGSRLTVL.

This clonotype was recorded many times. This sequence joins TRBV7-2 and TRBJ2-1; D may be TRBD2 (7 bases). Germline loops: CDR1 SGHTA, CDR2 FQGNSA. The CDR3 has 15 residues. The V end lost 0 bases, the J end lost 8 bases, and 14 bases lay between the germline ends. The CDR3 DNA sequence: TGTGCCAGCAGCTTAGCGGGGGGGCAGTTATATGAGCAGTTCTTC. It translates to CASSLAGGQLYEQFF.